A selection of T cell receptor beta chains follows, all from one sample in a study of shared T cell receptors in the human thymus. The repertoire was sequenced with immunoSEQ multiplex PCR; TCRdb's copy has only in-frame clones and lacks some. In the table there are hundreds of thousands of clones, more than 75% of which are singletons. These records were also assigned to another study, of human thymus T cells.

Sequenced material: thymocytes. All receptors derive from a boy under two years old with a congenital heart defect. Each CDR3 is given with its conserved first and last residue. Each record gives: D gene, V gene, clone size, J gene, CDR3 protein, CDR3 DNA. A D gene is named only where the DNA matches it firmly. The size of a clone is reported for some rows only, either as once, few or many, or as a class for expanded clones.

D: TRBD2; V: TRBV5-4; size: .; J: TRBJ2-5; CDR3: CASSLDSGTLQETQYF; DNA: TGTGCCAGCAGCTTGGATAGCGGGACCCTCCAAGAGACCCAGTACTTC
D: TRBD2; V: TRBV30; size: .; J: TRBJ2-1; CDR3: CAWSPIPSGTWNEQFF; DNA: TGTGCCTGGAGTCCGATTCCTAGCGGAACCTGGAATGAGCAGTTCTTC
D: .; V: TRBV6-5; size: once; J: TRBJ2-1; CDR3: CASSHGNEQFF; DNA: TGTGCCAGCAGCCACGGGAATGAGCAGTTCTTC
D: .; V: TRBV7-2; size: .; J: TRBJ2-7; CDR3: CASSSGGRGEQYF; DNA: TGTGCCAGCAGCTCGGGGGGCCGGGGGGAGCAGTACTTC
D: TRBD2; V: TRBV7-8; size: .; J: TRBJ2-3; CDR3: CASSSGTSGSPDTQYF; DNA: TGTGCCAGCAGCTCTGGGACTAGCGGGAGCCCAGATACGCAGTATTTT
D: .; V: TRBV6-5; size: few; J: TRBJ2-4; CDR3: CASSCDRDWAKNIQYF; DNA: TGTGCCAGCAGTTGTGACAGGGACTGGGCCAAAAACATTCAGTACTTC
D: .; V: TRBV7-9; size: .; J: TRBJ1-2; CDR3: CASSTRGGYTF; DNA: TGTGCCAGCAGCACCAGGGGAGGCTACACCTTC
D: .; V: TRBV10-2; size: .; J: TRBJ1-5; CDR3: CASSESIRRENQPQHF; DNA: TGCGCCAGCAGTGAGTCGATTAGGAGGGAGAATCAGCCCCAGCATTTT
D: .; V: TRBV27; size: .; J: TRBJ2-1; CDR3: CASSPGQSEINEQFF; DNA: TGTGCCAGCAGTCCAGGTCAGTCCGAGATCAATGAGCAGTTCTTC
D: TRBD1; V: TRBV4-1; size: .; J: TRBJ2-2; CDR3: CASSQERTGGTGELFF; DNA: TGCGCCAGCAGCCAAGAACGGACAGGGGGCACCGGGGAGCTGTTTTTT
D: .; V: TRBV6-5; size: .; J: TRBJ2-7; CDR3: CASSRAEGEQYF; DNA: TGTGCCAGCAGTCGGGCCGAGGGCGAGCAGTACTTC
D: TRBD2; V: TRBV30; size: .; J: TRBJ2-5; CDR3: CAWGDGASGRAGETQYF; DNA: TGTGCCTGGGGGGATGGGGCTAGCGGGAGGGCCGGGGAGACCCAGTACTTC
D: TRBD2; V: TRBV11-3; size: .; J: TRBJ2-1; CDR3: CASSLDPPGLAGTNEQFF; DNA: TGTGCCAGCAGCTTAGATCCCCCGGGACTAGCGGGTACGAATGAGCAGTTCTTC
D: .; V: TRBV6-5; size: .; J: TRBJ1-3; CDR3: CASSYGGRGGNTIYF; DNA: TGTGCCAGCAGTTATGGAGGGAGGGGAGGAAACACCATATATTTT
D: .; V: TRBV19; size: few; J: TRBJ1-2; CDR3: CASSMGPSAEGYTF; DNA: TGTGCCAGTAGTATGGGCCCCTCGGCTGAGGGCTACACCTTC
D: .; V: TRBV7-8; size: .; J: TRBJ2-2; CDR3: CASSQGRNTGELFF; DNA: TGTGCCAGCAGTCAGGGGCGTAACACCGGGGAGCTGTTTTTT
D: TRBD2; V: TRBV4-3; size: .; J: TRBJ2-5; CDR3: CASSQAAGSRKTQYF; DNA: TGCGCCAGCAGCCAAGCAGCGGGATCTAGGAAGACCCAGTACTTC
D: .; V: TRBV27; size: .; J: TRBJ1-1; CDR3: CASGPGGNTEAFF; DNA: TGTGCCAGCGGACCCGGGGGGAACACTGAAGCTTTCTTT
D: .; V: TRBV9; size: .; J: TRBJ2-1; CDR3: CASSVTSQTDEQFF; DNA: TGTGCCAGCAGCGTCACCTCTCAAACAGATGAGCAGTTCTTC
D: .; V: TRBV27; size: .; J: TRBJ1-2; CDR3: CASSFGGEGGPGAPGYGYTF; DNA: TGTGCCAGCAGTTTCGGCGGGGAGGGGGGACCGGGGGCCCCGGGCTATGGCTACACCTTC
D: TRBD1; V: TRBV5-4; size: .; J: TRBJ1-2; CDR3: CASSSHGTGQCGGYTF; DNA: TGTGCCAGCAGCTCCCACGGGACAGGCCAGTGTGGTGGCTACACCTTC
D: .; V: TRBV19; size: .; J: TRBJ2-1; CDR3: CASMGATEQFF; DNA: TGTGCCAGTATGGGGGCCACGGAGCAGTTCTTC
D: .; V: TRBV5-6; size: .; J: TRBJ1-5; CDR3: CASSRTGISNQPQHF; DNA: TGTGCCAGCAGCCGTACAGGGATTAGCAATCAGCCCCAGCATTTT
D: TRBD2; V: TRBV11-3; size: .; J: TRBJ2-5; CDR3: CASSSGTSGNLQETQYF; DNA: TGTGCCAGCAGCTCCGGGACTAGCGGGAATCTCCAAGAGACCCAGTACTTC
D: .; V: TRBV19; size: .; J: TRBJ1-2; CDR3: CASSIDGQQGGYTF; DNA: TGTGCCAGTAGTATAGATGGACAGCAGGGTGGCTACACCTTC
D: TRBD2; V: TRBV25-1; size: .; J: TRBJ2-3; CDR3: CASSVLLTSGRAADTQYF; DNA: TGTGCCAGCAGTGTCCTTTTGACTAGCGGGAGGGCGGCAGATACGCAGTATTTT
D: TRBD2; V: TRBV6-1; size: .; J: TRBJ2-7; CDR3: CASSARLAGGWEQYF; DNA: TGTGCCAGCAGTGCCCGACTAGCGGGAGGGTGGGAGCAGTACTTC
D: TRBD2; V: TRBV27; size: .; J: TRBJ2-1; CDR3: CASSFRLAGGSVYNEQFF; DNA: TGTGCCAGCAGTTTTCGACTAGCGGGAGGGAGCGTTTACAATGAGCAGTTCTTC
D: .; V: TRBV7-9; size: .; J: TRBJ1-2; CDR3: CASSLSVGLYGYTF; DNA: TGTGCCAGCAGCTTATCGGTTGGGCTCTATGGCTACACCTTC
D: .; V: TRBV4-3; size: .; J: TRBJ1-2; CDR3: CASSQSGHDGYTF; DNA: TGCGCCAGCAGCCAATCAGGGCACGATGGCTACACCTTC
D: TRBD2; V: TRBV29-1; size: .; J: TRBJ2-3; CDR3: CSALGGVTDTQYF; DNA: TGCAGCGCCCTGGGGGGGGTCACAGATACGCAGTATTTT
D: TRBD2; V: TRBV28; size: .; J: TRBJ2-5; CDR3: CASTPEGSGGKETQYF; DNA: TGTGCCAGCACCCCCGAGGGTAGCGGGGGCAAAGAGACCCAGTACTTC
D: TRBD2; V: TRBV28; size: .; J: TRBJ2-7; CDR3: CASSFLAGGPYEQYF; DNA: TGTGCCAGCAGTTTTTTGGCGGGAGGGCCTTACGAGCAGTACTTC
D: .; V: TRBV28; size: .; J: TRBJ2-7; CDR3: CASATGQIYEQYF; DNA: TGTGCCAGCGCGACAGGACAGATCTACGAGCAGTACTTC
D: TRBD1; V: TRBV10-3; size: .; J: TRBJ2-5; CDR3: CAISESTGTGDQETQYF; DNA: TGTGCCATCAGTGAGTCAACCGGGACAGGAGACCAAGAGACCCAGTACTTC
D: TRBD2; V: TRBV15; size: .; J: TRBJ2-5; CDR3: CATSRRGGGETQYF; DNA: TGTGCCACCAGCAGAAGAGGCGGGGGAGAGACCCAGTACTTC
D: TRBD2; V: TRBV7-9; size: .; J: TRBJ2-7; CDR3: CAKTRTSGSCMYEQYF; DNA: TGTGCCAAAACCCGGACTAGCGGGAGTTGTATGTACGAGCAGTACTTC
D: TRBD1; V: TRBV5-1; size: .; J: TRBJ1-2; CDR3: CASTLAGTGAGYTF; DNA: TGCGCCAGCACTCTGGCAGGGACAGGGGCTGGCTACACCTTC
D: .; V: TRBV19; size: .; J: TRBJ1-5; CDR3: CASSPSWGPLQPQHF; DNA: TGTGCCAGTAGTCCGAGTTGGGGGCCCCTGCAGCCCCAGCATTTT
D: .; V: TRBV2; size: .; J: TRBJ2-1; CDR3: CASSRIRGSYNEQFF; DNA: TGTGCCAGCAGTAGGATCCGGGGCTCCTACAATGAGCAGTTCTTC
D: .; V: TRBV4-3; size: .; J: TRBJ2-1; CDR3: CASSQGPPRRNEQFF; DNA: TGCGCCAGCAGCCAAGGCCCTCCGCGGCGAAATGAGCAGTTCTTC
D: .; V: TRBV7-3; size: .; J: TRBJ2-1; CDR3: CASSPSGLSSYNEQFF; DNA: TGTGCCAGCAGCCCGAGCGGCCTCAGCTCCTACAATGAGCAGTTCTTC
D: TRBD1; V: TRBV5-1; size: .; J: TRBJ2-2; CDR3: CASSFIHGTGLGTGELFF; DNA: TGCGCCAGCAGCTTCATTCATGGGACAGGGCTTGGCACCGGGGAGCTGTTTTTT
D: .; V: TRBV15; size: once; J: TRBJ2-6; CDR3: CATSRGLGGASSGANVLTF; DNA: TGTGCCACCAGCAGAGGGCTAGGGGGGGCCAGCTCTGGGGCCAACGTCCTGACTTTC
D: .; V: TRBV5-6; size: .; J: TRBJ2-2; CDR3: CASSLGRDSERGTGELFF; DNA: TGTGCCAGCAGCTTGGGGCGGGACTCGGAGAGGGGCACCGGGGAGCTGTTTTTT
D: TRBD1; V: TRBV27; size: few; J: TRBJ1-2; CDR3: CASSLKPGQGAAYTF; DNA: TGTGCCAGCAGTCTTAAACCGGGACAGGGGGCGGCCTACACCTTC
D: TRBD1; V: TRBV5-1; size: once; J: TRBJ2-1; CDR3: CASSLGDRDHEQFF; DNA: TGCGCCAGCAGCTTGGGAGACAGGGACCATGAGCAGTTCTTC
D: TRBD1; V: TRBV4-1; size: .; J: TRBJ2-1; CDR3: CASSQVGQEQFF; DNA: TGCGCCAGCAGCCAAGTGGGACAGGAGCAGTTCTTC
D: TRBD2; V: TRBV7-2; size: .; J: TRBJ2-2; CDR3: CASTSPRETDDGELFF; DNA: TGTGCCAGCACCTCTCCGCGGGAGACGGATGACGGGGAGCTGTTTTTT
D: TRBD2; V: TRBV10-3; size: .; J: TRBJ2-1; CDR3: CAISESAVHLFPAGGYNEQFF; DNA: TGTGCCATCAGTGAATCCGCAGTTCACCTCTTCCCAGCGGGAGGGTACAATGAGCAGTTCTTC